Sequencing of this TCR beta chain was carried out in a study of cytomegalovirus exposure and HLA in healthy donors. V was clipped by 1 base and J by 4 bases, with 13 bases between them. This CDR3 has 16 residues. The germline CDR1 and CDR2 sequences are SEHNR and FQNEAQ (reference sequence). In the PCR, 60 Vbeta and 13 Jbeta primers were used. Per the study methods: As a later analysis found, there were 70 million to 100 million unique TCR beta chains, of which some 10 million were shared. This table comes from immunoSEQ multiplex PCR, and its TCRdb copy is limited to in-frame clones, with some not included. D and trimming come from the DNA, and the V and J calls and clone size come from that table. The sample carries about 120,000 clones, around 81% recorded once. Study-wide points: The availability of immune exposure information extended only to CMV serostatus. V- and J-gene trimming of TCR beta was linked (in a later analysis) to a missense DCLRE1C variant.

Remarks on this clone: Its matching antigen is unknown.

This sequence was found in a female donor in good health and CMV-seronegative. Material: PBMCs. This chain connects TRBV7-9 to TRBJ2-2, with a weak D call TRBD1 (7 bases). The CDR3 loop reads CASSLEEGAPTGELFF. In nucleotides, the CDR3 is TGTGCCAGCAGCTTAGAGGAGGGGGCGCCCACCGGGGAGCTGTTTTTT. The complete variable domain, with remaining parts taken from reference TRBV7-9 and TRBJ2-2, reads DTGVSQNPRHKITKRGQNVTFRCDPISEHNRLYWYRQTLGQGPEFLTYFQNEAQLEKSRLLSDRFSAERPKGSFSTLEIQRTEQGDSAMYLCASSLEEGAPTGELFFGEGSRLTVL.